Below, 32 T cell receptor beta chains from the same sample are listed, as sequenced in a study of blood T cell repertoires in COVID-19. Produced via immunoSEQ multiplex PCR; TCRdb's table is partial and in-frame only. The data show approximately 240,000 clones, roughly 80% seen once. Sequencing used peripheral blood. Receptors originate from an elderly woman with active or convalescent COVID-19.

CDR3 bases: TGTGCCAGCGGCCTAGCGGGGTTATCAGATACGCAGTATTTT. This encodes CASGLAGLSDTQYF. J is TRBJ2-3 and V is TRBV2; 9 bases align to TRBD2. Germline trimming cut 8 bases from V and 4 bases from J; bases unmatched to any gene: 7. Germline CDR1 and CDR2: SNHLY and FYNNEI. The CDR3 sequence is 14 residues long.

The CDR3 DNA reads as TGTGCCAGCAGTTCCCCAGGACTAGCGGGGAACCAAGAGACCCAGTACTTC. Its translation: CASSSPGLAGNQETQYF. The chain combines TRBV6-2 or TRBV6-3 with TRBJ2-5; 12 positions match TRBD2. V lost 4 bases to trimming and J lost 0 bases; unmatched junction nucleotides: 6. The CDR3 has 17 amino acids. CDR1 and CDR2 from the germline V gene are MNHEY and SVGEGT.

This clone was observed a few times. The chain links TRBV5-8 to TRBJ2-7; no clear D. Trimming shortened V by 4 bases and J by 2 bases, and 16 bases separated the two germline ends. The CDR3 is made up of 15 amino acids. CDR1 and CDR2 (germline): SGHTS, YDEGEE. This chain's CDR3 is CASSTEGTVTYEQYF. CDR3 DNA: TGTGCCAGCAGCACTGAAGGAACAGTTACCTACGAGCAGTACTTC. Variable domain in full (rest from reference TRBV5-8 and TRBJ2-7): EAGVTQSPTHLIKTRGQQATLRCSPISGHTSVYWYQQALGLGLQFLLWYDEGEERNRGNFPPRFSGRQFPNYSSELNVNALELEDSALYLCASSTEGTVTYEQYFGPGTRLTVT.

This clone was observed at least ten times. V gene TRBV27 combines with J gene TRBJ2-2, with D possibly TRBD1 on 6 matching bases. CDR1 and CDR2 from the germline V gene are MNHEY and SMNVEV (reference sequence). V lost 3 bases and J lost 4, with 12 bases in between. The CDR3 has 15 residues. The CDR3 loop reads CASSFGTSSTGELFF. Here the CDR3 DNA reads TGTGCCAGCAGTTTCGGGACAAGTAGCACCGGGGAGCTGTTTTTT.

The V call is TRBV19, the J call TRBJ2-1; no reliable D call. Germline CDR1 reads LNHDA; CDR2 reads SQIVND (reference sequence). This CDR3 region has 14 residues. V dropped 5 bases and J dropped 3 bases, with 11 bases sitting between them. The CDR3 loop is CASSLALGYNEQFF. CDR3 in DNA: TGTGCCAGTAGTCTGGCTCTTGGCTACAATGAGCAGTTCTTC.

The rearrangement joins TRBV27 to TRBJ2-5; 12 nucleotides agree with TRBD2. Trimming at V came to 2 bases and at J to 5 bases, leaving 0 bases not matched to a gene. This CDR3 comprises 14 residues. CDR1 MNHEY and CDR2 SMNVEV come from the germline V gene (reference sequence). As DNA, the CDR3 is TGTGCCAGCAGTTTAGGGACTAGCGGGGAGACCCAGTACTTC. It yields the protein CASSLGTSGETQYF.

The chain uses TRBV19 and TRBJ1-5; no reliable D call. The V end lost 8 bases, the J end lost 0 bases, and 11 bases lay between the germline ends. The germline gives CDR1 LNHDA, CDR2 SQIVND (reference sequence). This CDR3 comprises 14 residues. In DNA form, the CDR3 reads TGTGCCAGTGGGGAGGCGGTTAGCAATCAGCCCCAGCATTTT. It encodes CASGEAVSNQPQHF.

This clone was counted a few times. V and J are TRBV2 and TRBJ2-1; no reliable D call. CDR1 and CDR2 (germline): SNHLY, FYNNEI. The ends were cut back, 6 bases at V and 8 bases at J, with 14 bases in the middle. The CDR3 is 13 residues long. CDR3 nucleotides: TGTGCCAGCAGGGCGACATCTTTCGATGAGCAGTTCTTC. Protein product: CASRATSFDEQFF.

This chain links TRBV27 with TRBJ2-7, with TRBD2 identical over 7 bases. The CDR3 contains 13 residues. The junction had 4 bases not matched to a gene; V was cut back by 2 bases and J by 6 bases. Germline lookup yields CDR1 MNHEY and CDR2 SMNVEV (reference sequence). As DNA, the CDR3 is TGTGCCAGCAGTTTAGAGCCGGGAGGCGAGCAGTACTTC. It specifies CASSLEPGGEQYF.

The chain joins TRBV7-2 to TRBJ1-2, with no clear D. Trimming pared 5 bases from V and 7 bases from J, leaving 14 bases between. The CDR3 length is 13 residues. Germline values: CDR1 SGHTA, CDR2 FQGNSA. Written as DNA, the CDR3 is TGTGCCAGCAGCGCAGGATCCGAGACTGGCTACACCTTC. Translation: CASSAGSETGYTF. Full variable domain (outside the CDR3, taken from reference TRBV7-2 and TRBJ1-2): GAGVSQSPSNKVTEKGKDVELRCDPISGHTALYWYRQSLGQGLEFLIYFQGNSAPDKSGLPSDRFSAERTGGSVSTLTIQRTQQEDSAVYLCASSAGSETGYTFGSGTRLTVV.

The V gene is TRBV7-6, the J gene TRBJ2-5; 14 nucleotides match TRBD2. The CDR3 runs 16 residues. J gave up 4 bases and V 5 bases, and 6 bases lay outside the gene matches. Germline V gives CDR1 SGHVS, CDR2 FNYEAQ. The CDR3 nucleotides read TGTGCCAGCAGCCAGGGACTAGCGGGAGTTGGAGAGACCCAGTACTTC. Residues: CASSQGLAGVGETQYF. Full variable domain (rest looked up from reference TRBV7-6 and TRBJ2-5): GAGVSQSPRYKVTKRGQDVALRCDPISGHVSLYWYRQALGQGPEFLTYFNYEAQQDKSGLPNDRFSAERPEGSISTLTIQRTEQRDSAMYRCASSQGLAGVGETQYFGPGTRLLVL.

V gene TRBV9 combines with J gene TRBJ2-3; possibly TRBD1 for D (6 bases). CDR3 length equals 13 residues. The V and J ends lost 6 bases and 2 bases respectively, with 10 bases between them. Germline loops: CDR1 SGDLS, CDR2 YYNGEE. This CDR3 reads CASNRVHTDTQYF. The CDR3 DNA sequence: TGTGCCAGCAACAGGGTACACACAGATACGCAGTATTTT.

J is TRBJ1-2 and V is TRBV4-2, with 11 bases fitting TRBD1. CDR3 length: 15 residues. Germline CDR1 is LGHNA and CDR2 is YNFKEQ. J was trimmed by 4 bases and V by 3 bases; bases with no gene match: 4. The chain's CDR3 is CASSQGTGGGYGYTF. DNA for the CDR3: TGTGCCAGCAGCCAGGGGACAGGGGGAGGCTATGGCTACACCTTC.

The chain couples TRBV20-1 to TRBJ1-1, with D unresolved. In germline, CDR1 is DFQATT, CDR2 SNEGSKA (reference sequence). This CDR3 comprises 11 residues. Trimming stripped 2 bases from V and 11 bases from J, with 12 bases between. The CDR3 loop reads CSARRLNTAFF. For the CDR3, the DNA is TGCAGTGCTAGACGTCTGAACACGGCTTTCTTT.

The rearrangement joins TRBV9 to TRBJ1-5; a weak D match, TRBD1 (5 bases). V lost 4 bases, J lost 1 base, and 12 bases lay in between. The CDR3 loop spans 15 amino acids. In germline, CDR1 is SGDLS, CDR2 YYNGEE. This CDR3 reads CASSPQGGSNQPQHF. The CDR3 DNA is TGTGCCAGCAGCCCCCAGGGTGGAAGCAATCAGCCCCAGCATTTT.

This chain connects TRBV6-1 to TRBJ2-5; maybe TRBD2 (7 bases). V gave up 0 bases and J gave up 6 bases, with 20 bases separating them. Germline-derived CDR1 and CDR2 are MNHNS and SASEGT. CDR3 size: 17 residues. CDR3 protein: CASSEAGGRRNRKTQYF. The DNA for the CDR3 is TGTGCCAGCAGTGAAGCGGGGGGGCGCAGGAACCGAAAGACCCAGTACTTC.

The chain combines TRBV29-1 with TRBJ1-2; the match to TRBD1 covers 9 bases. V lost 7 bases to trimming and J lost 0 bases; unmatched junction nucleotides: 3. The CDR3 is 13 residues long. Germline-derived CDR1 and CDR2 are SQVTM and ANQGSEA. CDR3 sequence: CSGGQGSNYGYTF. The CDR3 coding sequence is TGCAGCGGGGGACAGGGTTCTAACTATGGCTACACCTTC.

Here the CDR3 reads CASVAQIDQPQHF. The CDR3 coding sequence is TGTGCCAGCGTGGCACAAATTGATCAGCCCCAGCATTTT. This chain joins TRBV28 and TRBJ1-5, with unresolved D. With 8 bases removed from V and 5 bases from J, the gap between germline ends came to 13 bases. This CDR3 has 13 residues. Germline CDR1 is MDHEN and CDR2 is SYDVKM.

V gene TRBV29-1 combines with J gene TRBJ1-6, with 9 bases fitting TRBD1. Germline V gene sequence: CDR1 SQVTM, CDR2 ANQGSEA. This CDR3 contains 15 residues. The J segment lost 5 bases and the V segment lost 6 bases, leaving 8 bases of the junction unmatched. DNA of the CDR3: TGCAGCGTACAAGACAGGGGGGGAAATAATTCACCCCTCCACTTT. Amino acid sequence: CSVQDRGGNNSPLHF.

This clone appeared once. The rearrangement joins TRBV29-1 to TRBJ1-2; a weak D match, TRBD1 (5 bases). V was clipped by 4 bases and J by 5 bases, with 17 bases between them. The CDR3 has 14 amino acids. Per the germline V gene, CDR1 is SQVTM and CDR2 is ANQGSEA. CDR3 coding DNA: TGCAGCGTTGGAGGCACAGGTATTGCTTATGGCTACACCTTC. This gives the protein CSVGGTGIAYGYTF. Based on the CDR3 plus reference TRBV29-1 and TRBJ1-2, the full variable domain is SAVISQKPSRDICQRGTSLTIQCQVDSQVTMMFWYRQQPGQSLTLIATANQGSEATYESGFVIDKFPISRPNLTFSTLTVSNMSPEDSSIYLCSVGGTGIAYGYTFGSGTRLTVV.

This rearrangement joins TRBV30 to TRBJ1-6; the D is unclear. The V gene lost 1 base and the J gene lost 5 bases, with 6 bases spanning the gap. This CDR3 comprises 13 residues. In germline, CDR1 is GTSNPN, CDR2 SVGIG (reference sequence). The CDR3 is CAWSGGHNSPLHF. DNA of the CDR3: TGTGCCTGGAGTGGTGGCCATAATTCACCCCTCCACTTT.

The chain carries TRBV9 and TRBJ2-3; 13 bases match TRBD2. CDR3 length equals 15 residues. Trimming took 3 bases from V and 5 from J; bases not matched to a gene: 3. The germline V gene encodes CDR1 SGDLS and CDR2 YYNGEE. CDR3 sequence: CASSDTSGRGDTQYF. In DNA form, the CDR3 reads TGTGCCAGCAGCGATACTAGCGGGAGGGGAGATACGCAGTATTTT. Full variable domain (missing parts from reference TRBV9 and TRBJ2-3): DSGVTQTPKHLITATGQRVTLRCSPRSGDLSVYWYQQSLDQGLQFLIQYYNGEERAKGNILERFSAQQFPDLHSELNLSSLELGDSALYFCASSDTSGRGDTQYFGPGTRLTVL.

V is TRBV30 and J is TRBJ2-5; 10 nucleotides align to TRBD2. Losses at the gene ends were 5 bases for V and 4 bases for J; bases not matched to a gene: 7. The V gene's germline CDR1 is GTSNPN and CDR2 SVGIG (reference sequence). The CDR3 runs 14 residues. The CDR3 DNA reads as TGTGCCTGGCATTTAGCGGGGGGCCTAGAGACCCAGTACTTC. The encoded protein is CAWHLAGGLETQYF.

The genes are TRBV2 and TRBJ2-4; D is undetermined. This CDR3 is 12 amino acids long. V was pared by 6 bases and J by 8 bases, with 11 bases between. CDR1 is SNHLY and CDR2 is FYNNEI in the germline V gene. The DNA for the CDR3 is TGTGCCAGCAGCAATGCCGGTGACATTCAGTACTTC. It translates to CASSNAGDIQYF.

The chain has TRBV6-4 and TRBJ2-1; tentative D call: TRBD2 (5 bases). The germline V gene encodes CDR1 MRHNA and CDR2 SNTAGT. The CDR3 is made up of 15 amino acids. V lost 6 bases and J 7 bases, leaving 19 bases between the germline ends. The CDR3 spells CASRLNGLALNEQFF. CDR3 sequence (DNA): TGTGCCAGCAGACTCAACGGGCTAGCACTTAATGAGCAGTTCTTC.

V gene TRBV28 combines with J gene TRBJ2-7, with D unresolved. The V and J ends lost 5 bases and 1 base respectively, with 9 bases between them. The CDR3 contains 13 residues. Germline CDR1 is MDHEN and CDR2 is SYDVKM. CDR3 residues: CASSPPGSYEQYF. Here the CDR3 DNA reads TGTGCCAGCAGTCCCCCCGGGTCCTACGAGCAGTACTTC.

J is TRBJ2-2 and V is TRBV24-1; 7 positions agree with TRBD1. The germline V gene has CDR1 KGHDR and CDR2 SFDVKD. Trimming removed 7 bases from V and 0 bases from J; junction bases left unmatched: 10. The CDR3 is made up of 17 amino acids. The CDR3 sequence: CATRQTGTAANTGELFF. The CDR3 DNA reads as TGTGCCACCAGACAAACCGGGACAGCGGCGAACACCGGGGAGCTGTTTTTT.

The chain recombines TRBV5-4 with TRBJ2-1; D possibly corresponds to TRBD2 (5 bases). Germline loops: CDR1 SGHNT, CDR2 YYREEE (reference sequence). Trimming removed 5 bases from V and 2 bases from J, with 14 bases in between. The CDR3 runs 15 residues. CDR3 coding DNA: TGTGCCAGCAGACCCGGGGTCGGAACCTACAATGAGCAGTTCTTC. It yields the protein CASRPGVGTYNEQFF.

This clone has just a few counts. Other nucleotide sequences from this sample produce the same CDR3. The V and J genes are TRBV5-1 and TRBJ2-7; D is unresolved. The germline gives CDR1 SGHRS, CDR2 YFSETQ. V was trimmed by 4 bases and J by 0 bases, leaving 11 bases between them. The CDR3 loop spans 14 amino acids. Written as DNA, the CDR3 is TGCGCCAGCAGCCTAACTCCCGGCTCCTACGAGCAGTACTTC. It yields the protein CASSLTPGSYEQYF.

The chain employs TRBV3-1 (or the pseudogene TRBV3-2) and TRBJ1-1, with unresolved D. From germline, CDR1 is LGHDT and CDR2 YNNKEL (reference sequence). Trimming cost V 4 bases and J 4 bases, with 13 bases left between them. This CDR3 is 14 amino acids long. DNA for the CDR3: TGTGCCAGCAGCCCCCTCTCCGTAGTCACTGAAGCTTTCTTT. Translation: CASSPLSVVTEAFF.

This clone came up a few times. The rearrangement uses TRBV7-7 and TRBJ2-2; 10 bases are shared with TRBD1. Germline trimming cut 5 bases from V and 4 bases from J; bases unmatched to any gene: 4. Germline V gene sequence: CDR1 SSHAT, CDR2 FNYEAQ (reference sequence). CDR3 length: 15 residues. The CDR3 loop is CASSPRTGGTGELFF. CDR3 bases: TGTGCCAGCAGCCCCAGGACAGGGGGCACCGGGGAGCTGTTTTTT.

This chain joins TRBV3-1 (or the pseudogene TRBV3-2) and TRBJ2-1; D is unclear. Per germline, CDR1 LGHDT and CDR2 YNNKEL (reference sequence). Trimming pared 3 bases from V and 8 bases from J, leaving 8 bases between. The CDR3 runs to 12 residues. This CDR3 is CASSQVHYEQFF. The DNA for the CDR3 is TGTGCCAGCAGCCAGGTCCACTATGAGCAGTTCTTC.